This T cell receptor beta chain was captured by sequencing in a study of T cell changes during pregnancy in multiple sclerosis. Profiled with immunoSEQ multiplex PCR; TCRdb holds only in-frame clones, not every one. Of nearly 25,000 clones listed, more than 70% are singletons. The CDR3 length is 15 residues. The germline V and J ends were trimmed by 0 bases and 4 bases, with 10 bases remaining between them. CDR1 and CDR2 (germline): SGHNT, YYREEE (reference sequence). The rearrangement uses TRBV5-4 and TRBJ2-2, with D perhaps matching TRBD2 (6 bases). The receptor was isolated from a female donor in good health, enrolled as a control in a pregnancy study. Sequencing used CD4+ T cells from peripheral blood mononuclear cells, obtained in the first trimester of pregnancy. The CDR3 sequence: CASSLGGTFTGELFF. CDR3 in DNA: TGTGCCAGCAGCTTGGGTGGGACTTTCACCGGGGAGCTGTTTTTT.